This is a list of T cell receptor beta chains from one sample in a study of T-cell memory formation after mild COVID-19. Each CDR3 protein gets one entry after TCRdb re-called the 5' RACE reads with MiXCR. The sample records fewer than 400,000 distinct CDR3 sequences, about an eighth being singletons. The specimen sequenced was PBMCs or a T cell subset sorted from them (not recorded which). The receptor source for this set is a man younger than 35 who had mild COVID-19 (a few samples of this study predate the infection). Cell type and time point are not known. Each CDR3 is given without its conserved first and last residue.

v_call	j_call	cdr3_aa
TRBV6-2/TRBV6-3	TRBJ2-3	ASSYSLAGGATSTDTQY
TRBV5-1	TRBJ1-2	ASSFDSNYGYT
TRBV5-1	TRBJ2-2	ASSLGQGHTGELF
TRBV11-2	TRBJ2-5	ASSWKETQY
TRBV20-1	TRBJ1-2	SATPVLTGGYGYT
TRBV12-3/TRBV12-4	TRBJ1-1	ASTPSDRNTEAF
TRBV7-2	TRBJ2-1	ASSSRLGNEQF
TRBV4-2	TRBJ2-2	ASSLGRPENTGELF
TRBV7-9	TRBJ1-3	ASSSPPSGNTIY
TRBV20-1	TRBJ1-5	SARTKTGFANQPQH
TRBV6-5	TRBJ1-1	ASSYSLGTAGAF
TRBV6-6	TRBJ2-5	ASSYSTGSGGSQETQY
TRBV7-6	TRBJ2-1	ASSLEDGRGHEQF
TRBV20-1	TRBJ2-4	SARDYRDRVGNIQY
TRBV20-1	TRBJ2-6	SGTSPASGANVLT
TRBV12-3/TRBV12-4	TRBJ1-2	ASSFVGQGGPYT
TRBV7-9	TRBJ2-4	ASSLSGGGGNIQY
TRBV7-9	TRBJ1-1	ASSLVDYRTEAF
TRBV6-6	TRBJ1-2	ASSPQGAQNYGYT
TRBV5-5	TRBJ2-2	ASSRGQGTTGELF
TRBV19	TRBJ2-5	ASSTTGTSLETQY
TRBV6-2/TRBV6-3	TRBJ2-1	ASSQDSPYNEQF
TRBV4-1	TRBJ2-1	ASQRGGNNEQF
TRBV4-3	TRBJ1-6	ASRMTGTNSPLH
TRBV19	TRBJ2-3	ASSITGITDTQY
TRBV5-1	TRBJ2-3	ASSLPRDRSTDTQY
TRBV6-5	TRBJ2-1	ASSRAGGDEQF
TRBV18	TRBJ1-1	ASSPDRGETEAF
TRBV4-2	TRBJ1-5	ASSQEDRGTQPQH
TRBV4-1	TRBJ1-1	ASSPDMTDTEAF
TRBV4-3	TRBJ2-3	ASSLRTATDTQY
TRBV20-1	TRBJ1-1	SARAGGTEAF
TRBV7-9	TRBJ1-1	ASSAGRGLNTEAF
TRBV10-3	TRBJ1-4	AISDRQGNEKLF
TRBV7-9	TRBJ2-1	ASSWTSGYNEQF
TRBV7-2	TRBJ2-5	ASSLTETQY
TRBV10-3	TRBJ2-5	AISSQGETQY
TRBV11-2	TRBJ2-3	ASSSGQGFPDTQY
TRBV11-2	TRBJ2-3	ASSPLGRTDTQY
TRBV5-4	TRBJ2-5	ASSVVLAGQETQY
TRBV6-2/TRBV6-3	TRBJ2-5	ASSWRTPETQY
TRBV20-1	TRBJ2-5	SASRQGAFWAGTETQY
TRBV7-2	TRBJ1-1	ASSFVTGGSAF
TRBV7-2	TRBJ2-5	ASSSQGGAGETQY
TRBV20-1	TRBJ1-5	SARGPGQGKGNQPQH
TRBV6-2/TRBV6-3	TRBJ2-1	ASIHRASGYEQF
TRBV24-1	TRBJ2-5	ATHARLAGAQETQY
TRBV23-1	TRBJ2-6	ASSPPPGEDVLT
TRBV3-1	TRBJ2-1	ASSQRSVGSGLAGFEQF
TRBV6-6	TRBJ1-6	ASSPTGLSPLH
TRBV5-1	TRBJ2-1	ASSLIQRGSYNEQF
TRBV4-3	TRBJ1-1	ASSQYRGMGTEAF